A selection of T cell receptor beta chains follows, all from one sample in a study of T cell responses to AZD1222 COVID-19 vaccine. The method was immunoSEQ multiplex PCR; TCRdb's version includes in-frame clones alone and lacks a portion of them. The table includes some 120,000 clones, roughly 88% detected once. The sample consisted of peripheral blood, taken 28 days after the second AZD1222 dose. The receptors shown here come from an adult who received the AZD1222 COVID-19 vaccine. CDR3s include the opening cysteine and the closing phenylalanine or tryptophan. The D gene is left open where the match is weak. Clone size appears in some rows only: once, few, many, or a class for an expanded clone.

d_call	v_call	clone_size	j_call	cdr3_nt	cdr3_aa
TRBD2	TRBV30	-	TRBJ2-1	TGTGCCTGGAGTCCCTGGGAGCGGGGGGTTTCCAATGAGCAGTTCTTC	CAWSPWERGVSNEQFF
TRBD1	TRBV11-2	once	TRBJ2-1	TGTGCCAGCAGCTTACAGGGGGTCTACAATGAGCAGTTCTTC	CASSLQGVYNEQFF
-	TRBV28	-	TRBJ2-1	TGTGCCAGCAGTTTGGACAGGAGGGGGAATGAGCAGTTCTTC	CASSLDRRGNEQFF
-	TRBV13	-	TRBJ2-3	TGTGCCAGCAGCTTAGCCAGGTGGAGCACAGATACGCAGTATTTT	CASSLARWSTDTQYF
-	TRBV18	-	TRBJ1-2	TGTGCCAGCTCACCAAAACAGGGCCCGGATGGCTACACCTTC	CASSPKQGPDGYTF
-	TRBV5-1	-	TRBJ1-2	TGCGCCAGCAGCTTGGACTGGGGTTCTGGCTACACCTTC	CASSLDWGSGYTF
-	TRBV6-4	-	TRBJ1-2	TGTGCCAGCAGTGACTCGGGCTATGGCTACACCTTC	CASSDSGYGYTF
-	TRBV6-6	-	TRBJ2-2	TGTGCCAGCAATACAGGGCGGACCGGGGAGCTGTTTTTT	CASNTGRTGELFF
-	TRBV19	-	TRBJ1-2	TGTGCCAGTAGACTTTTTGGGTCGGACTCTTCTAACTATGGCTACACCTTC	CASRLFGSDSSNYGYTF
TRBD1	TRBV28	-	TRBJ1-2	TGTGCCGGAGGACAGGGGAGGGCGGGCTACACCTTC	CAGGQGRAGYTF
TRBD1	TRBV6-5	-	TRBJ1-5	TGTGCCAGCAGTACAGGGGATCATCAGCCCCAGCATTTT	CASSTGDHQPQHF
-	TRBV19	few	TRBJ1-6	TGTGCCAGTAGTAGCCCAGGGAGCTCCTATAATTCACCCCTCCACTTT	CASSSPGSSYNSPLHF
TRBD1	TRBV29-1	-	TRBJ1-2	TGCAGCGTTGAAGATCCCAACAGGGGAAGAGGGGGCTACACCTTC	CSVEDPNRGRGGYTF